This T cell receptor beta chain was sequenced during a study of blood T cells in healthy people across ages. The CDR3 loop spans 14 amino acids. Germline-derived CDR1 and CDR2 are MNHNY and SVGAGI (reference sequence). The sample holds one count of this clonotype. Its antigen is currently unknown. The amount of total RNA extracted per sample was at least 5.5 micrograms. General study points: Long-lived donors exceeded aged donors in naive CD4+ cells and diversity. The fall in TCR beta diversity per million T cells was roughly linear with age. Donor CMV status was unknown, possibly confounding expanded clonotype changes.

Together with a sample-barcoded 5' primer, a J-beta primer mix was included in a second PCR lasting roughly 6 to 12 cycles. TCRdb fed the 5' RACE reads into MiXCR, producing one record per CDR3 protein. Here the sample spans around 1,600,000 distinct CDR3 sequences, less than 45% being singletons. The sequenced sample was blood. V gene TRBV6-6 combines with J gene TRBJ2-7; 7 nucleotides align to TRBD2. The end of the DNA is better explained by TRBJ2-5, so the J call may be wrong. The receptor's source is a woman younger than 35 in good health. DNA for the CDR3: TGTGCCAGCAGTACCCACGGGGGGATCGAGACCCAGTACTTC. Protein product: CASSTHGGIETQYF.